This T cell receptor (beta chain) was retrieved from a study of chemoradiotherapy in HPV16-positive cancers. Sequenced by immunoSEQ multiplex PCR; TCRdb stores in-frame clones only, minus some. The sample includes approximately 8,800 clones, about 71% seen only once; the top ten take roughly 9.2%. A word on this clone: Its specificity is unknown.

Regarding the study as a whole: HPV-specific T cells were functionally defined from only two HPV16-positive patients. Candidate HPV-specific clones and E7-related TCR motifs grew in tumor during treatment.

Sample collection was performed from a patient who underwent chemoradiotherapy. The source is a human donor with HPV-associated anogenital cancer.

CDR3 bases: TGTGCCTGGAGGGGGTTGGACTCGCCTAGCACAGATACGCAGTATTTT. This translates into CAWRGLDSPSTDTQYF. V and J are TRBV30 and TRBJ2-3; a weak D match, TRBD2 (5 bases). The germline V gene encodes CDR1 GTSNPN and CDR2 SVGIG (reference sequence). The length of the CDR3 is 16 residues. V was clipped by 3 bases and J by 0 bases, with 16 bases between them.